These T cell receptor beta chains were read from a single sample in a study of human T cells and chemical hapten exposure. TCRdb re-derived calls from the RACE reads in MiXCR, one entry per CDR3 protein. The sample has tens of thousands of distinct CDR3 sequences, 7.5% to 8% seen once. The source material was whole blood, sampled in connection with sensitization to the hapten diphenylcyclopropenone (DPC). The receptors were gathered from a woman aged 45-59 years with alopecia areata. Some clones in this sample may be carry-over from other donors' samples. Each CDR3 is given with its conserved first and last residue. D genes are given only for firm matches. Some rows mark clone size as missing; the rest say once, few, many or name a class of expanded clone.

CDR3aa	CDR3nt	v_gene	j_gene	d_gene	abundance
CASSEMFGNQPQHF	TGTGCCAGCAGTGAAATGTTCGGCAATCAGCCCCAGCATTTT	TRBV2	TRBJ1-5	NA	many
CASSAGNYRRSNTGELFF	TGTGCCAGCAGCGCCGGTAACTACAGACGATCGAACACCGGGGAGCTGTTTTTT	TRBV7-9	TRBJ2-2	NA	many
CASSLSADPYNEQFF	TGTGCCAGCAGCTTATCTGCAGACCCCTACAATGAGCAGTTCTTC	TRBV7-2	TRBJ2-1	NA	many
CAISERSFEQYF	TGTGCCATCAGTGAGAGGAGCTTCGAGCAGTACTTC	TRBV10-3	TRBJ2-7	NA	NA
CASSNRLAGPPWPQETQYF	TGTGCCAGCAGCAACCGACTAGCGGGACCCCCCTGGCCACAAGAGACCCAGTACTTC	TRBV7-3	TRBJ2-5	TRBD2	many
CASSLVGGEKLFF	TGTGCCAGCAGCTTGGTAGGGGGCGAAAAACTGTTTTTT	TRBV5-8	TRBJ1-4	TRBD1	many
CSGSWRNQPQHF	TGCAGTGGGAGTTGGCGCAATCAGCCCCAGCATTTT	TRBV20-1	TRBJ1-5	NA	many
CASNLWGSGANVLTF	TGTGCCAGCAACCTGTGGGGCTCTGGGGCCAACGTCCTGACTTTC	TRBV12-3/TRBV12-4	TRBJ2-6	NA	many
CASSQRWATGELFF	TGTGCCAGCAGCCAGAGATGGGCCACCGGGGAGCTGTTTTTT	TRBV14	TRBJ2-2	NA	many
CASSERDRGRTEAFF	TGTGCCAGCAGTGAAAGGGACAGGGGGCGCACTGAAGCTTTCTTT	TRBV2	TRBJ1-1	TRBD1	few
CASSSGAALVGEAFF	TGTGCCAGCAGTTCCGGGGCAGCCCTTGTTGGGGAAGCTTTCTTT	TRBV12-3/TRBV12-4	TRBJ1-1	NA	many
CASSLTAYEQYF	TGTGCCAGCAGTTTAACCGCCTACGAGCAGTACTTC	TRBV12-3/TRBV12-4	TRBJ2-7	NA	many
CASSQNRAPEAFF	TGTGCCAGCAGCCAAAACAGGGCCCCTGAAGCTTTCTTT	TRBV3-1	TRBJ1-1	NA	many
CASRRAGVETQYF	TGTGCCAGTAGACGAGCGGGAGTTGAGACCCAGTACTTC	TRBV19	TRBJ2-5	TRBD2	many
CASSPQNGGETQYF	TGTGCCAGCTCACCACAGAACGGCGGCGAGACCCAGTACTTC	TRBV18	TRBJ2-5	NA	few
CASSDGVSGNTIYF	TGTGCCAGCAGTGATGGGGTCTCCGGAAACACCATATATTTT	TRBV6-1	TRBJ1-3	NA	large
CSVATLSSYNEQFF	TGCAGCGTTGCCACCCTTAGCTCCTACAATGAGCAGTTCTTC	TRBV29-1	TRBJ2-1	NA	NA
CASSEEGTGQRAFF	TGTGCCAGCAGTGAAGAGGGAACAGGGCAACGAGCTTTCTTT	TRBV2	TRBJ1-1	NA	many
CASSHRTGDGANVLTF	TGCGCCAGCAGCCACCGGACAGGCGACGGGGCCAACGTCCTGACTTTC	TRBV5-1	TRBJ2-6	TRBD1	many
CSARLAGGRNEQYF	TGCAGTGCTAGGCTAGCGGGAGGGCGCAACGAGCAGTACTTC	TRBV20-1	TRBJ2-7	TRBD2	NA
CASSPGPLNSPLHF	TGTGCCAGCTCACCAGGGCCACTAAATTCACCCCTCCACTTT	TRBV18	TRBJ1-6	NA	many
CSARETGGSYNEQFF	TGCAGTGCCCGAGAAACTGGCGGTTCCTACAATGAGCAGTTCTTC	TRBV20-1	TRBJ2-1	NA	many
CASSVRTVTGELFF	TGTGCCAGCAGCGTTAGGACAGTTACCGGGGAGCTGTTTTTT	TRBV6-1	TRBJ2-2	NA	NA
CASSLATGSVQPQHF	TGTGCCAGCAGTTTGGCGACAGGCAGCGTTCAGCCCCAGCATTTT	TRBV28	TRBJ1-5	NA	NA
CSARDSGTREETQYF	TGCAGTGCTAGAGATTCCGGGACTAGGGAAGAGACCCAGTACTTC	TRBV20-1	TRBJ2-5	TRBD2	few
CSATPQAVSTDTQYF	TGCAGTGCTACCCCCCAGGCCGTTAGCACAGATACGCAGTATTTT	TRBV20-1	TRBJ2-3	NA	many
CASSLRTSGRGRDTQYF	TGTGCCAGCAGTCTGAGGACTAGCGGGAGAGGGAGAGATACGCAGTATTTT	TRBV28	TRBJ2-3	TRBD2	many
CASSFRRNPNEQFF	TGTGCCAGCAGCTTTAGGAGAAATCCCAATGAGCAGTTCTTC	TRBV5-6	TRBJ2-1	NA	many
CATSGAGTSGRADTQYF	TGTGCCACCAGTGGCGCAGGGACTAGCGGGAGAGCAGATACGCAGTATTTT	TRBV24-1	TRBJ2-3	TRBD2	many
CASSLGSPDEQFF	TGTGCCAGCAGCCTAGGGTCTCCAGATGAGCAGTTCTTC	TRBV3-1	TRBJ2-1	NA	NA
CASSQDGSRTGELFF	TGCGCCAGCAGCCAAGATGGAAGCAGGACCGGGGAGCTGTTTTTT	TRBV4-3	TRBJ2-2	NA	many
CASSYPPLSDTQYF	TGTGCCAGCAGTTACCCCCCGCTGTCAGATACGCAGTATTTT	TRBV6-6	TRBJ2-3	NA	NA
CASSGDAARTGELFF	TGTGCCAGCAGCGGGGACGCCGCTAGGACCGGGGAGCTGTTTTTT	TRBV7-2	TRBJ2-2	NA	NA
CASSVVGRVSTDTQYF	TGTGCCAGCAGCGTAGTTGGACGGGTCTCCACAGATACGCAGTATTTT	TRBV9	TRBJ2-3	NA	many
CASSLASPGLRETQYF	TGTGCCAGCAGCTTAGCGTCTCCGGGATTAAGAGAGACCCAGTACTTC	TRBV7-6	TRBJ2-5	NA	many
CASSTRTGVNEQYF	TGCGCCAGCAGCACCCGGACAGGGGTCAACGAGCAGTACTTC	TRBV5-1	TRBJ2-7	TRBD1	few
CASSRVLGTEAFF	TGCGCCAGCAGCCGGGTTTTGGGTACTGAAGCTTTCTTT	TRBV5-1	TRBJ1-1	NA	many
CASSLKRGGSTEAFF	TGTGCCAGCAGTTTAAAGCGGGGAGGGTCCACTGAAGCTTTCTTT	TRBV12-3/TRBV12-4	TRBJ1-1	NA	many
CASSARGDNEQFF	TGTGCCAGCAGTGCCCGAGGCGACAATGAGCAGTTCTTC	TRBV2	TRBJ2-1	NA	many
CSVAGQTPYNEQFF	TGCAGCGTTGCCGGTCAGACCCCATACAATGAGCAGTTCTTC	TRBV29-1	TRBJ2-1	NA	NA
CASVSPPYEQYF	TGTGCCAGCGTGAGCCCACCCTACGAGCAGTACTTC	TRBV28	TRBJ2-7	NA	NA
CASSPILDRVNEQFF	TGCGCCAGCAGCCCCATACTGGACAGGGTCAATGAGCAGTTCTTC	TRBV5-1	TRBJ2-1	TRBD1	few
CASSTGQGAQPQHF	TGTGCCAGCTCAACGGGACAGGGGGCACAGCCCCAGCATTTT	TRBV18	TRBJ1-5	TRBD1	many
CSLGESYNEQFF	TGCAGCCTCGGGGAGTCCTACAATGAGCAGTTCTTC	TRBV29-1	TRBJ2-1	NA	many
CASSEQGRLNTEAFF	TGTGCCAGCAGTGAACAGGGGAGATTGAACACTGAAGCTTTCTTT	TRBV25-1	TRBJ1-1	NA	many